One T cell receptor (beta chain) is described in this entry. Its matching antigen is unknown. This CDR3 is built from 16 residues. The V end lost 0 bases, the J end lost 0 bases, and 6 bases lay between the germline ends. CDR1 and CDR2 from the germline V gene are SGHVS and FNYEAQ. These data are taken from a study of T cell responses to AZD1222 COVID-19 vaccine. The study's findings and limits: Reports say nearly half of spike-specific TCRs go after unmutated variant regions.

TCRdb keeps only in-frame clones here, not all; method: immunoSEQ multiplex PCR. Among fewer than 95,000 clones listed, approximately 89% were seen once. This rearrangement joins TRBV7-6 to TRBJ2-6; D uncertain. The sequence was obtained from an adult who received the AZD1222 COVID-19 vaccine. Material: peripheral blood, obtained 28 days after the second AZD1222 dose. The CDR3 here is CASSLASRSGANVLTF. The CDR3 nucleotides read TGTGCCAGCAGCTTAGCCTCCCGCTCTGGGGCCAACGTCCTGACTTTC.